This is a list of T cell receptor beta chains from one sample in a study of blood T cell repertoires in COVID-19. Produced via immunoSEQ multiplex PCR; TCRdb's table is partial and in-frame only. This table has over 200,000 clones, around 86% appearing once. Material: PBMCs or T cells enriched from blood (not recorded which). These receptors were collected from a woman between 45 and 60 years old with acute COVID-19. Both conserved end residues are part of each CDR3. A D gene is named only where the DNA matches it firmly. Expanded clones get a size class; other rows say once, few or many, or leave the size out.

TRBD1	-	TRBV7-2	TRBJ2-7	TGTGCCAGCAGCTTAGGGACAGGGGCGGGCGAGCAGTACTTC	CASSLGTGAGEQYF
TRBD1	-	TRBV6-6	TRBJ1-2	TGTGCCAGCAGTTACGAGTCAGGGGGCAGTTTTCAGGACTACACCTTC	CASSYESGGSFQDYTF
-	-	TRBV3-1/TRBV3-2	TRBJ1-6	TGTGCCAGCAGCCTTGGAAGGGGGAATTCACCCCTCCACTTT	CASSLGRGNSPLHF
TRBD2	-	TRBV13	TRBJ2-7	TGTGCCAGCAGATTCGCCAAGCGGGACTCCTACGAGCAGTACTTC	CASRFAKRDSYEQYF
-	-	TRBV18	TRBJ1-2	TGTGCCAGCTCACCCCGGGGGGGGAGTTATGGCTACACCTTC	CASSPRGGSYGYTF
-	-	TRBV19	TRBJ2-7	TGTGCCAGTAGTATAGTTGAGGGTTCCAACGAGCAGTACTTC	CASSIVEGSNEQYF
TRBD1	-	TRBV4-3	TRBJ1-2	TGCGCCAGCAGCCAAGTTAAACCTTCACAGGGGGCCGGCTATGGCTACACCTTC	CASSQVKPSQGAGYGYTF
-	-	TRBV7-2	TRBJ1-1	TGTGCCAGCAGCTTAGTAGGCCAGGGGCCCCACGCCGGGCTGTTT	CASSLVGQGPHAGLF
-	-	TRBV29-1	TRBJ1-1	TGCAGCGTTGAAAGTAGCGGCAGGTGGAACACTGAAGCTTTCTTT	CSVESSGRWNTEAFF
TRBD2	-	TRBV5-6	TRBJ2-3	TGTGCCAGCAGCCCTGTGGGGGGGACAGATACGCAGTATTTT	CASSPVGGTDTQYF
TRBD2	few	TRBV5-1	TRBJ2-1	TGCGCCAGCAGTTCCGGGACTATCATATCCTACAATGAGCAGTTCTTC	CASSSGTIISYNEQFF
TRBD1	-	TRBV3-1/TRBV3-2	TRBJ2-1	TGTGCCAGCAGCCAAGGTGCCTCGGTCAGGGGGAATGAGCAGTTCTTC	CASSQGASVRGNEQFF
TRBD2	-	TRBV5-1	TRBJ2-2	TGCGCCAGCAGCAAGGGACTAGCGGGGGGGCCGACCGGGGAGCTGTTTTTT	CASSKGLAGGPTGELFF
TRBD1	-	TRBV28	TRBJ2-5	TGTGCCAGCAGTTCACCATCGAGGGGGCCGGGGCAAGAGACCCAGTACTTC	CASSSPSRGPGQETQYF
TRBD2	-	TRBV11-2	TRBJ2-1	TGTGCCAGCAGCCCCGGTCTAGCGGGATACTCCTACAATGAGCAGTTCTTC	CASSPGLAGYSYNEQFF
-	-	TRBV6-2/TRBV6-3	TRBJ1-5	TGTGCCAGCAGTCCATACAGGGATCAGCCCCAGCATTTT	CASSPYRDQPQHF
-	-	TRBV27	TRBJ2-1	TGTGCCAGCAGTCGTACTTACAATGAGCAGTTCTTC	CASSRTYNEQFF
-	few	TRBV29-1	TRBJ2-5	TGCAGCTGGGGCAGTACACAAGAGACCCAGTACTTC	CSWGSTQETQYF
-	once	TRBV5-1	TRBJ1-2	TGCGCCAGCAGCTTGTTGAAGGGGTCCCTCGATGGCTACACCTTC	CASSLLKGSLDGYTF
-	-	TRBV7-8	TRBJ1-5	TGTGCCAGCAGCCCCTCGGGGGGCACGAACCATTTT	CASSPSGGTNHF
TRBD2	few	TRBV4-3	TRBJ2-7	TGCGCCAGCAGCCAATCCTCGACTAGCGGGTACTACGAGCAGTACTTC	CASSQSSTSGYYEQYF
-	-	TRBV7-2	TRBJ2-7	TGTGCCAGCAGCTTAACAGGAGCCTACGAGCAGTACTTC	CASSLTGAYEQYF
TRBD2	once	TRBV10-3	TRBJ2-7	TGTGCCACTAAGACGAGCGGGAGCTCCTACGAGCAGTACTTC	CATKTSGSSYEQYF
TRBD2	-	TRBV7-2	TRBJ2-1	TGTGCCAGCAGCTTAGATGGTCTAGCGGGGGGGGACGATGAGCAGTTCTTC	CASSLDGLAGGDDEQFF
TRBD1	-	TRBV19	TRBJ2-2	TGTGCCAGTAGCAGGGGGCCGGGCACCGGGGAGCTGTTTTTT	CASSRGPGTGELFF
-	once	TRBV9	TRBJ2-5	TGTGCCAGCAGCGTACAAATCCAAGAGACCCAGTACTTC	CASSVQIQETQYF